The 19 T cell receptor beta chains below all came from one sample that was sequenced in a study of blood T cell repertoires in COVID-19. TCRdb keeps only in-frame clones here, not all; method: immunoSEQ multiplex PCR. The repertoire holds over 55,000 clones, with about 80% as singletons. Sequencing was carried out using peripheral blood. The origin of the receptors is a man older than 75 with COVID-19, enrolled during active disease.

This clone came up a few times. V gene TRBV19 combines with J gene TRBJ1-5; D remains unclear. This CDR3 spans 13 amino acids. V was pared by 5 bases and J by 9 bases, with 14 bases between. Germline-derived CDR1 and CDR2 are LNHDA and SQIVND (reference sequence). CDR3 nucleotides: TGTGCCAGTAGTCTCCGGTCCCCTTTGCCCCAGCATTTT. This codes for CASSLRSPLPQHF.

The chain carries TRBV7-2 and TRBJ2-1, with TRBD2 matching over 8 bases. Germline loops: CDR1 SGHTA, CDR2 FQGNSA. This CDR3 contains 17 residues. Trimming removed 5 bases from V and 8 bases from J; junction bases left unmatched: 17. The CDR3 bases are TGTGCCAGCAGCCCCCCCAGGGGACTAGGGGGGCGAGATGAGCAGTTCTTC. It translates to CASSPPRGLGGRDEQFF.

For the CDR3, the DNA is TGTGCCAGAAGCCTGGGACGGCCGGGGGTGGATACGCAGTATTTT. This translates into CARSLGRPGVDTQYF. V is TRBV5-3 and J is TRBJ2-3, with TRBD2 as a possible D gene (6 bases). TRBV5-3 is identified as an open reading frame with a role that is uncertain. The V end was cut by 4 bases, the J end by 6 bases, with 18 bases between. The CDR3 extends over 15 amino acids.

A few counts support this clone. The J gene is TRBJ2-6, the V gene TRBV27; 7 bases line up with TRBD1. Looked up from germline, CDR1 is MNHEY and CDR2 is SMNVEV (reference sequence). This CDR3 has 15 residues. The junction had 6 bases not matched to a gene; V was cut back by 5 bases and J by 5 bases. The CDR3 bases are TGTGCCAGCAGTACCCGGGACAGCCGGGCCAACGTCCTGACTTTC. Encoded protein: CASSTRDSRANVLTF. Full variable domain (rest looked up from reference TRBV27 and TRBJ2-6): EAQVTQNPRYLITVTGKKLTVTCSQNMNHEYMSWYRQDPGLGLRQIYYSMNVEVTDKGDVPEGYKVSRKEKRNFPLILESPSPNQTSLYFCASSTRDSRANVLTFGAGSRLTVL.

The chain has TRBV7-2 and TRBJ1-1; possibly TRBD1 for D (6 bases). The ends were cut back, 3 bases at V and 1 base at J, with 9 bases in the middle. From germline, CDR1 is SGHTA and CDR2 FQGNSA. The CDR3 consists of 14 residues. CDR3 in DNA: TGTGCCAGCAGCTTCAGACAGGAGAACACTGAAGCTTTCTTT. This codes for CASSFRQENTEAFF.

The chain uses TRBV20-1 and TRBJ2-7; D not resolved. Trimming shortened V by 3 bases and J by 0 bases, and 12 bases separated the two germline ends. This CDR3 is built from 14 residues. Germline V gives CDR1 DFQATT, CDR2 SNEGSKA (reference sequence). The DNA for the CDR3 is TGCAGTGCTAGTGTGGATGGGCTCTCCTACGAGCAGTACTTC. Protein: CSASVDGLSYEQYF.

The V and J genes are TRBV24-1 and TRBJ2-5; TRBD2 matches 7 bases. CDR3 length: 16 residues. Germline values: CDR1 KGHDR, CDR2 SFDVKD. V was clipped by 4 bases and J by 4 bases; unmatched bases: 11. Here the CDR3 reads CATSDSGTTPTETQYF. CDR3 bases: TGTGCCACCAGTGACTCCGGGACTACCCCGACAGAGACCCAGTACTTC.

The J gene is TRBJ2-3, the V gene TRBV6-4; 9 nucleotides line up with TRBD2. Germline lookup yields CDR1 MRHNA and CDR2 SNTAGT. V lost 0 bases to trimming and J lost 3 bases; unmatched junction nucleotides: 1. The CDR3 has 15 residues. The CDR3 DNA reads TGTGCCAGCAGTGACTCCGGACTAGCGACAGATACGCAGTATTTT. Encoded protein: CASSDSGLATDTQYF.

CDR3 DNA: TGTGCCAGCAGTTGGGCAGGGGGCAGTCAGCCCCAGCATTTT. It yields the protein CASSWAGGSQPQHF. V usage is TRBV27 and J usage is TRBJ1-5, with TRBD1 matching 8 bases. The CDR3 consists of 14 residues. The V gene end was trimmed by 4 bases and the J gene end by 6 bases; junction bases not matched to a gene: 5. In germline, CDR1 is MNHEY, CDR2 SMNVEV (reference sequence).

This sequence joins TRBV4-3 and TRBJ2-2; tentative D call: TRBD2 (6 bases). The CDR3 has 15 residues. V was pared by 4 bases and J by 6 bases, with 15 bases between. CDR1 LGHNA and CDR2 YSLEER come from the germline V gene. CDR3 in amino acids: CASSLRGTRAGELFF. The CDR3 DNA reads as TGCGCCAGCAGCCTGCGCGGGACCCGGGCCGGGGAGCTGTTTTTT.

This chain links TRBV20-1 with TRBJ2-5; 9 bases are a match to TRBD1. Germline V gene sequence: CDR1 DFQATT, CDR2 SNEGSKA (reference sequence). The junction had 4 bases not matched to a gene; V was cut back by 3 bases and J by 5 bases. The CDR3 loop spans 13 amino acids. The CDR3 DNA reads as TGCAGTGCTAGTAGACAGGGGGGTGAGACCCAGTACTTC. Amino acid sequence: CSASRQGGETQYF.

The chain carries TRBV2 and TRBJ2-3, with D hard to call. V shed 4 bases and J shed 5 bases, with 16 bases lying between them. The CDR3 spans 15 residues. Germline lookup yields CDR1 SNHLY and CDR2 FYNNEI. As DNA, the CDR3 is TGTGCCAGCAGTGGGTTTACGGGTAAAAAAGATACGCAGTATTTT. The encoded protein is CASSGFTGKKDTQYF.

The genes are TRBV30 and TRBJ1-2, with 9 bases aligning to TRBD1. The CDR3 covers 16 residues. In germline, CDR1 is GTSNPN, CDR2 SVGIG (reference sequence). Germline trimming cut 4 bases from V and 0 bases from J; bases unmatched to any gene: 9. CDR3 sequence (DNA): TGTGCCTGGAATCCGGGACAGGGACTTTCTAACTATGGCTACACCTTC. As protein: CAWNPGQGLSNYGYTF.

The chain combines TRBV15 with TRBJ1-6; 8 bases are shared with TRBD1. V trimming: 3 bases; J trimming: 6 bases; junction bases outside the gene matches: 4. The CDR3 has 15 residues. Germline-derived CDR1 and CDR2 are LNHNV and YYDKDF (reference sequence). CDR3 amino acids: CATSRKQGGNSPLHF. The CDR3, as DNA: TGTGCCACCAGCAGGAAACAGGGGGGTAATTCACCCCTCCACTTT. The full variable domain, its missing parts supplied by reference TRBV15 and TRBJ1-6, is DAMVIQNPRYQVTQFGKPVTLSCSQTLNHNVMYWYQQKSSQAPKLLFHYYDKDFNNEADTPDNFQSRRPNTSFCFLDIRSPGLGDTAMYLCATSRKQGGNSPLHFGNGTRLTVT.

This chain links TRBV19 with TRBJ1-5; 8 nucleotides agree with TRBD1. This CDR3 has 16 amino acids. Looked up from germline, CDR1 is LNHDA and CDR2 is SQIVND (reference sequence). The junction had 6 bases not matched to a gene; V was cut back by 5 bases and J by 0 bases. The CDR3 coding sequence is TGTGCCAGTAGTTTGGGACAGGCAAATAGCAATCAGCCCCAGCATTTT. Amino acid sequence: CASSLGQANSNQPQHF.

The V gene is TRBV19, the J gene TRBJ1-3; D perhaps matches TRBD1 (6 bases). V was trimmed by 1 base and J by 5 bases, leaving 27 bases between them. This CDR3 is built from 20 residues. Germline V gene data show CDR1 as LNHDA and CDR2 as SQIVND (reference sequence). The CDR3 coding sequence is TGTGCCAGTAGTATAGGTATTCCCGGGGGCTCGGGAGGGCCTCGAAACACCATATATTTT. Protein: CASSIGIPGGSGGPRNTIYF.

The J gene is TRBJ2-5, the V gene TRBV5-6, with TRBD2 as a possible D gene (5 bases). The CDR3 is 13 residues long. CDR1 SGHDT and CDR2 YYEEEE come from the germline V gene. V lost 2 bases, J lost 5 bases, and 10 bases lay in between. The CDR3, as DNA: TGTGCCAGCAGCTTTAGCCGCGGGGAGACCCAGTACTTC. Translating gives CASSFSRGETQYF. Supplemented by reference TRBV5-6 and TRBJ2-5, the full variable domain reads DAGVTQSPTHLIKTRGQQVTLRCSPKSGHDTVSWYQQALGQGPQFIFQYYEEEERQRGNFPDRFSGHQFPNYSSELNVNALLLGDSALYLCASSFSRGETQYFGPGTRLLVL.

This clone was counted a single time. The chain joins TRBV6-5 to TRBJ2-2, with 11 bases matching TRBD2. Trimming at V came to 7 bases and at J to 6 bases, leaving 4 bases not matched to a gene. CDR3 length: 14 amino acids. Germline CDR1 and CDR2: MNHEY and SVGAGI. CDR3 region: CASTSGGYPGELFF. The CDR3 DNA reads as TGTGCCAGCACTAGCGGGGGGTACCCCGGGGAGCTGTTTTTT.

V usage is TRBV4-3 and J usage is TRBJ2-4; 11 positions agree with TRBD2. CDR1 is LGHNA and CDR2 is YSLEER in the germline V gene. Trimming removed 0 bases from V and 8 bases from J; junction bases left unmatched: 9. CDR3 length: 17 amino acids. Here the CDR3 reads CASSQETSGSHGDIQYF. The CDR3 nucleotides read TGCGCCAGCAGCCAAGAAACTAGCGGGAGTCACGGGGACATTCAGTACTTC.